This T cell receptor (beta chain) comes out of a study of cytomegalovirus exposure and HLA in healthy donors. Findings and limits, study-wide: HLA restriction was apparent for most CMV-associated TCR beta chains in a later analysis. Reportedly, fewer N-insertions than the approximately 600-donor mean appeared in an Asian-associated ancestry cluster in a later analysis. The authors confirmed in vitro that a few CMV-associated chains were specific for CMV antigens.

This CDR3 is 16 amino acids long. Germline CDR1 is LNHNV and CDR2 is YYDKDF (reference sequence). V was cut by 0 bases and J by 0 bases, with 11 bases left in between. PCR involved 60 Vbeta and 13 Jbeta primers. The repertoire was sequenced with immunoSEQ multiplex PCR; TCRdb's copy has only in-frame clones and lacks some. Among over 70,000 clones, under 80% were seen once, and the ten largest hold roughly 1.5%. In this sample, this clone is medium-sized. What it binds is unknown. The rearrangement joins TRBV15 to TRBJ1-1; D remains unclear. The source material was PBMCs. The source is a male donor in good health and CMV-seronegative. The CDR3 DNA reads TGTGCCACCAGCAGAGATTTCCAGGCCATGAACACTGAAGCTTTCTTT. The encoded protein is CATSRDFQAMNTEAFF. The full variable domain, with the rest looked up from reference TRBV15 and TRBJ1-1, is DAMVIQNPRYQVTQFGKPVTLSCSQTLNHNVMYWYQQKSSQAPKLLFHYYDKDFNNEADTPDNFQSRRPNTSFCFLDIRSPGLGDTAMYLCATSRDFQAMNTEAFFGQGTRLTVV.